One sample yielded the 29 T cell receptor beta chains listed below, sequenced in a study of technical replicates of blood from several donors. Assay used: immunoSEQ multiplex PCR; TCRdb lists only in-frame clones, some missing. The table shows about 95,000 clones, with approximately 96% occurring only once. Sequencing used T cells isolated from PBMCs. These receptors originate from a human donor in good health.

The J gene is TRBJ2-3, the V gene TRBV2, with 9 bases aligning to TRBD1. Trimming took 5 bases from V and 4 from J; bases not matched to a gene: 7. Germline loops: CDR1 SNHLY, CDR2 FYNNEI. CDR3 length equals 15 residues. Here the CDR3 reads CASSIRQGEADTQYF. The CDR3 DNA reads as TGTGCCAGCAGTATACGACAGGGGGAGGCAGATACGCAGTATTTT. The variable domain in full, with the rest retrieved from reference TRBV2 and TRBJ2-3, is EPEVTQTPSHQVTQMGQEVILRCVPISNHLYFYWYRQILGQKVEFLVSFYNNEISEKSEIFDDQFSVERPDGSNFTLKIRSTKLEDSAMYFCASSIRQGEADTQYFGPGTRLTVL.

CDR3: CASRTRTGGFHGYTF. CDR3 nucleotides: TGTGCCAGCAGGACGCGGACAGGGGGATTTCATGGCTACACCTTC. The chain joins TRBV28 to TRBJ1-2, with 10 nucleotides matching TRBD1. Germline assignment: CDR1 MDHEN and CDR2 SYDVKM. Losses at the gene ends were 6 bases for V and 6 bases for J; bases not matched to a gene: 10. The CDR3 loop spans 15 amino acids.

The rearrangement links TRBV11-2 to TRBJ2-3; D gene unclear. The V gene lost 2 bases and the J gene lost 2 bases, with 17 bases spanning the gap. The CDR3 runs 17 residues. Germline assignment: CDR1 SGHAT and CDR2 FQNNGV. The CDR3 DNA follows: TGTGCCAGCAGCTTAAAATCCCTAAGAAAGCTCACAGATACGCAGTATTTT. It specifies CASSLKSLRKLTDTQYF.

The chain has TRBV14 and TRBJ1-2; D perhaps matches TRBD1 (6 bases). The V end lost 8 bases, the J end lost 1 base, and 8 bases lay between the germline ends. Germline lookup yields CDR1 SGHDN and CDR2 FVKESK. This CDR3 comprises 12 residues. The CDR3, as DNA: TGTGCCAGCTCACAGGGTAACTATGGCTACACCTTC. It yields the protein CASSQGNYGYTF.

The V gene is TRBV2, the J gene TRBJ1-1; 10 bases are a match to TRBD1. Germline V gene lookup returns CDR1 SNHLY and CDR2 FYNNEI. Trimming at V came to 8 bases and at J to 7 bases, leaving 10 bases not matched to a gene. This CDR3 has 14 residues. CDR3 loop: CASFGPDRGFEAFF. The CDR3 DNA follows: TGTGCCAGCTTTGGTCCGGACAGGGGGTTTGAAGCTTTCTTT.

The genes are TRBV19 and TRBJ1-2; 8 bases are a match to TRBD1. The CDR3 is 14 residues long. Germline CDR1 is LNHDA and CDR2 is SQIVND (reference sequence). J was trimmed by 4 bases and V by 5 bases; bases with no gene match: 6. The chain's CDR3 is CASSADREGYGYTF. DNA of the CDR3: TGTGCCAGTAGTGCGGACAGGGAGGGCTATGGCTACACCTTC.

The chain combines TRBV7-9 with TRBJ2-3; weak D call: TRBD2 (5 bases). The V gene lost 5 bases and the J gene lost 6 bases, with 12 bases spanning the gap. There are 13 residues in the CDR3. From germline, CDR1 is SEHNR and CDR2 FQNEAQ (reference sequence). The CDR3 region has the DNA TGTGCCAGCAGCCCCCCGGAGGTGGATACGCAGTATTTT. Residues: CASSPPEVDTQYF.

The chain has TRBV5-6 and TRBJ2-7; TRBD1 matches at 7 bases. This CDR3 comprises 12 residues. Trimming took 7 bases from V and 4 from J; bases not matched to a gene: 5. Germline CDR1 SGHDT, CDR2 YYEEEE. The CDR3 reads CASSEQGYEQYF. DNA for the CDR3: TGTGCCAGCTCGGAACAGGGGTACGAGCAGTACTTC.

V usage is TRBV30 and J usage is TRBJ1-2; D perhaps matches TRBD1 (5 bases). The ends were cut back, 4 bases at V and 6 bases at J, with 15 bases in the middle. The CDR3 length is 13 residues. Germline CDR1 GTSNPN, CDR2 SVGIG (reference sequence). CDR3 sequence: CAWKARRVNGYTF. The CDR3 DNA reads TGTGCCTGGAAGGCCCGCAGGGTAAATGGCTACACCTTC.

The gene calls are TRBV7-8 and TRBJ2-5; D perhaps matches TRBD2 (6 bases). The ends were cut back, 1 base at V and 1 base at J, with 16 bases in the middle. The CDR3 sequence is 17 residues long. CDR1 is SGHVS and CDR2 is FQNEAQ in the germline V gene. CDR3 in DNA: TGTGCCAGCAGCTTAGGGCTTTATGCGGGAATCCAAGAGACCCAGTACTTC. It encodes CASSLGLYAGIQETQYF.

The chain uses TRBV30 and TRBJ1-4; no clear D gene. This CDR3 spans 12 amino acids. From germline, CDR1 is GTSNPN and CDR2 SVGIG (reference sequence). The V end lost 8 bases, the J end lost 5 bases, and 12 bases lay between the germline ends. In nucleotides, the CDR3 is TGTGCCCTTGAGGCTCCGAATGAAAAACTGTTTTTT. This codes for CALEAPNEKLFF.

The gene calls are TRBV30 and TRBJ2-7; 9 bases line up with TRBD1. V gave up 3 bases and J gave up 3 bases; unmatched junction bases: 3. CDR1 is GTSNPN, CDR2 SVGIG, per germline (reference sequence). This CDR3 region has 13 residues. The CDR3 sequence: CAWSGGQGYEQYF. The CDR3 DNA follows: TGTGCCTGGAGCGGGGGACAGGGCTACGAGCAGTACTTC.

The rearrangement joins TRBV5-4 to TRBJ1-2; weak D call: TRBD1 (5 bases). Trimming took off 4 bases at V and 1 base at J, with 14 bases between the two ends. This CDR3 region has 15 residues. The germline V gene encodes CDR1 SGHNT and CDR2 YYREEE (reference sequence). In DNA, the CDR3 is TGTGCCAGCAGCGCCTCCGCGGGACTTAACTATGGCTACACCTTC. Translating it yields CASSASAGLNYGYTF.

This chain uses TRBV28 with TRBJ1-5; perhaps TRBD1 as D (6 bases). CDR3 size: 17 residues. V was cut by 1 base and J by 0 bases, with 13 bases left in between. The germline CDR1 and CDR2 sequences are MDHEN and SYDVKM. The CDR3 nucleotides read TGTGCCAGCAGTTTATACGGGACACCTTATAGCAATCAGCCCCAGCATTTT. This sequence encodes CASSLYGTPYSNQPQHF.

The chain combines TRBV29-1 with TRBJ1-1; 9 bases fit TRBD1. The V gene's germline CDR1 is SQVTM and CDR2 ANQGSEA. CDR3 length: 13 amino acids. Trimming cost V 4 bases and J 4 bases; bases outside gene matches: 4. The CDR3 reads CSVAGQGRTEAFF. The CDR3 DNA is TGCAGCGTTGCTGGACAGGGGCGCACTGAAGCTTTCTTT. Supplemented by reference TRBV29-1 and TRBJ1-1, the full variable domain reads SAVISQKPSRDICQRGTSLTIQCQVDSQVTMMFWYRQQPGQSLTLIATANQGSEATYESGFVIDKFPISRPNLTFSTLTVSNMSPEDSSIYLCSVAGQGRTEAFFGQGTRLTVV.

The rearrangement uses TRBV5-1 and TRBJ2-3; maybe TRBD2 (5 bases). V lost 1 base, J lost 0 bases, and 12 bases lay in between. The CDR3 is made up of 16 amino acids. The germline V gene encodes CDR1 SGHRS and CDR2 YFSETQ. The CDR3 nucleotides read TGCGCCAGCAGCTTGCCCTATAGCGAGAGCACAGATACGCAGTATTTT. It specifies CASSLPYSESTDTQYF.

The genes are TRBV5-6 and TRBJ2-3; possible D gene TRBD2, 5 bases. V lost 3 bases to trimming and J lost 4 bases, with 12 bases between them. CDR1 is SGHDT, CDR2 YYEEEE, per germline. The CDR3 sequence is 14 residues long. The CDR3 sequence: CASSSGVAADTQYF. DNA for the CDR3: TGTGCCAGCAGCTCCGGGGTAGCTGCAGATACGCAGTATTTT.

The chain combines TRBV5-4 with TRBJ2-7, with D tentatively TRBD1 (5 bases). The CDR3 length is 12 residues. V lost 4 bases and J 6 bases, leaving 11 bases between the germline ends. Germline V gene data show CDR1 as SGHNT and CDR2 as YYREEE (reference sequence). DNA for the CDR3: TGTGCCAGCAGCGTAGACAGTAGCGAGCAGTACTTC. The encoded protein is CASSVDSSEQYF.

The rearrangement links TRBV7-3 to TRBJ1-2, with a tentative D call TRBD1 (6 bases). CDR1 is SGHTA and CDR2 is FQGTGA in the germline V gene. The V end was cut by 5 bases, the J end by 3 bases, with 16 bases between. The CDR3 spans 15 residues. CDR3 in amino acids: CASSHPWDIDYGYTF. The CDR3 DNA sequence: TGTGCCAGCAGCCATCCCTGGGACATTGACTATGGCTACACCTTC.

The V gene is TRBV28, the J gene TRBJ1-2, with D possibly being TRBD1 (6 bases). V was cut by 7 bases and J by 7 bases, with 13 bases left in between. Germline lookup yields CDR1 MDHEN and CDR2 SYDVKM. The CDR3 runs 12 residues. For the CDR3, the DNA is TGTGCCAGCACCACAGGGATAAGTGGCTACACCTTC. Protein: CASTTGISGYTF.

This CDR3 is CASSPVGVAFDEQYF. The CDR3 DNA follows: TGTGCCAGCAGCCCCGTAGGTGTAGCCTTTGACGAGCAGTACTTC. The chain has TRBV6-5 and TRBJ2-7; no reliable D call. Germline V CDR1 and CDR2: MNHEY, SVGAGI. Trimming cost V 6 bases and J 5 bases, with 20 bases left between them. The CDR3 totals 15 residues.

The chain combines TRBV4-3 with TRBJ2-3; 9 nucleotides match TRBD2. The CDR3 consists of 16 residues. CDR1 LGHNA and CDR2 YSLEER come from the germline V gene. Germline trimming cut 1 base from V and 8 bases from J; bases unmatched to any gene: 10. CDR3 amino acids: CASSQGLAVKPGTQYF. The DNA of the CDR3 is TGCGCCAGCAGCCAAGGACTAGCGGTCAAGCCAGGTACGCAGTATTTT.

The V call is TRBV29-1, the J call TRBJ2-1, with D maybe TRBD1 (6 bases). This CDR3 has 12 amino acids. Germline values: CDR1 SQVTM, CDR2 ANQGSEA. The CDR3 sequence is CRIMDSSYEQFF. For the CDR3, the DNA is TGCAGGATTATGGACAGTTCATATGAGCAGTTCTTC.

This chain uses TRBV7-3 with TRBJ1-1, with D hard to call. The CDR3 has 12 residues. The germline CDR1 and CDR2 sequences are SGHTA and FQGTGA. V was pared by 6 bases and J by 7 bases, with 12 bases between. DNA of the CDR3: TGTGCCAGCAGATCGAGTAGTGGTGAAGCTTTCTTT. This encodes CASRSSSGEAFF.

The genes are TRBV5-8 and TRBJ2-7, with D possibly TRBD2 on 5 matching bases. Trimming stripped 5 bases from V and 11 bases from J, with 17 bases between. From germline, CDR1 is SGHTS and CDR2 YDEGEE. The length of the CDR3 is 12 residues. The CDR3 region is CASSIGSYSEYF. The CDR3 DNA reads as TGTGCCAGCAGTATTGGGAGCTATTCTGAGTACTTC.

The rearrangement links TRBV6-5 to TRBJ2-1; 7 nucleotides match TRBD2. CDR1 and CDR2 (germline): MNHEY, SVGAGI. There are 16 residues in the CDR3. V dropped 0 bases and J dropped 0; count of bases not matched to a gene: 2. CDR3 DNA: TGTGCCAGCAGTTACTCGGGCGGGGGCTCCTACAATGAGCAGTTCTTC. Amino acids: CASSYSGGGSYNEQFF.

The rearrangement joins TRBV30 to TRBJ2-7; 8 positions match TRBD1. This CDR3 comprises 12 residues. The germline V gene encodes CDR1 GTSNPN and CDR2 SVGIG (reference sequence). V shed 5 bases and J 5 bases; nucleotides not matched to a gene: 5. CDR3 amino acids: CAWGMTGDEQYF. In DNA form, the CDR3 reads TGTGCCTGGGGGATGACAGGGGACGAGCAGTACTTC.

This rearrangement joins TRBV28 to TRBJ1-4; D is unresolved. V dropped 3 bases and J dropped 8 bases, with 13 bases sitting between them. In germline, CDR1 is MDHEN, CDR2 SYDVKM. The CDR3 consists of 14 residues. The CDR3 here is CASSLTELEEKLFF. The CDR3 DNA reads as TGTGCCAGCAGTTTGACGGAACTGGAGGAAAAACTGTTTTTT.

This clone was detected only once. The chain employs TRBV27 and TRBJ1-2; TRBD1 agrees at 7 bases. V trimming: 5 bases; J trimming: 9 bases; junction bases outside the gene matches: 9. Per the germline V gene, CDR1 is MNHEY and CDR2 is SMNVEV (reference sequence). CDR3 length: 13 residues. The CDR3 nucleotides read TGTGCCAGCAGTACACGACAGGGACTGAGCTACACCTTC. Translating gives CASSTRQGLSYTF.